Below, one T cell receptor beta chain is given with its context. The authors' processing: Estimates of nucleated cell counts were drawn from the amplification of reference gene primers. Libraries were prepared by immunoSEQ multiplex PCR; TCRdb keeps only in-frame clonotypes and omits some of them. D and trimming come from the DNA, and the V and J calls and clone size come from that table. The top ten clones hold 25% to 30% of a sample with about 21,000 clones, about 88% of them seen once. The sample is drawn from a study of blood T cell repertoires in COVID-19. As for the study in general: The United States, Italy and Spain were the sources of the acute and convalescent COVID-19 samples. T cells, B-cell-depleted T cells, or PBMCs provided the cDNA or gDNA that served as material.

Sequencing was done on a sample of peripheral blood. The sequence came from a human donor with active COVID-19. The donor label of this sample is uncertain.

The DNA for the CDR3 is TGTGCCAGCAGCAAAGGTGGTGCTAGCGGGGGGGCCTGGGAGACCCAGTACTTC. Its protein is CASSKGGASGGAWETQYF. The chain joins TRBV21-1 to TRBJ2-5; the table's D call of TRBD2 was not tested on the DNA. TRBV21-1 has pseudogene status. There are 18 residues in the CDR3.